These 23 T cell receptor beta chains came from one sample sequenced in a study of Graves' ophthalmopathy and Graves' hyperthyroidism. RNA transcripts served as template for amplifying TCR beta CDR3 sequences. The workflow started with a first-round RT-PCR run with HTBI primers and then moved on to a second-round multiplex PCR. TCRdb redid the calling of the multiplex PCR reads with MiXCR, one entry per CDR3 protein. The sample lists 200,000 to 250,000 distinct CDR3 sequences, roughly 21% occurring once. Sequenced input: peripheral blood. These TCRs come from a woman aged 50 to 60 with Graves' ophthalmopathy.

This clonotype was picked up many times. The chain couples TRBV6-1 to TRBJ1-1; D is possibly TRBD1 (6 bases). Germline assignment: CDR1 MNHNS and CDR2 SASEGT. Trimming took 7 bases from V and 7 from J, leaving 13 bases between them. The CDR3 loop spans 12 amino acids. The CDR3 reads CASTRGSGEAFF. Written as DNA, the CDR3 is TGTGCCAGCACCAGGGGATCGGGTGAAGCTTTCTTT.

This clonotype was detected many times. The V gene is TRBV10-3, the J gene TRBJ2-7, with TRBD2 matching 7 bases. The length of the CDR3 is 14 residues. V shed 4 bases, J shed 2 bases, and the junction held 5 bases outside the gene matches. Germline values: CDR1 ENHRY, CDR2 SYGVKD. CDR3 sequence (DNA): TGTGCCATCAGTGTGGTGGGAGGGACCTACGAGCAGTACTTC. Amino acid sequence: CAISVVGGTYEQYF.

This clonotype has ten or more counts. The rearrangement joins TRBV12-3 or TRBV12-4 to TRBJ1-5; D is possibly TRBD1 (5 bases). Trimming left V 1 base short and J 9 bases short, with 16 bases between. The CDR3 sequence is 15 residues long. The chain's CDR3 is CASSLVGTAAGPQHF. DNA of the CDR3: TGTGCCAGCAGTTTAGTTGGGACGGCAGCAGGGCCCCAGCATTTT.

This clonotype appeared many times. CDR3: CASSPGPYEQYF. In DNA, the CDR3 is TGTGCCAGCTCACCAGGCCCCTACGAGCAGTACTTC. V usage is TRBV18 and J usage is TRBJ2-7; D ambiguous. The germline V gene has CDR1 KGHSH and CDR2 LQKENI. The CDR3 is made up of 12 amino acids. The ends were cut back, 2 bases at V and 2 bases at J, with 4 bases in the middle.

Many counts were recorded for this clonotype. J is TRBJ1-1 and V is TRBV27; D is unresolved. CDR3 length: 16 amino acids. CDR1 MNHEY and CDR2 SMNVEV come from the germline V gene (reference sequence). Between the trimmed V and J ends, which lost 3 bases and 3 bases, there was a span of 17 bases. CDR3 sequence: CASSFLKETPYTEAFF. As DNA, the CDR3 is TGTGCCAGCAGTTTCCTCAAGGAGACACCATACACTGAAGCTTTCTTT.

The rearrangement uses TRBV7-3 and TRBJ1-1; D is unclear. This CDR3 has 14 amino acids. Trimming removed 1 base at V and 12 bases at J, with 18 bases between. The germline V gene has CDR1 SGHTA and CDR2 FQGTGA. For the CDR3, the DNA is TGTGCCAGCAGCTTAAAGGGTTCGACCGGCGAATCTTTCTTT. Translated: CASSLKGSTGESFF.

This clonotype showed up many times. The genes are TRBV20-1 and TRBJ2-5; D may be TRBD1 or TRBD2 (7 bases each). The CDR3 has 17 residues. V lost 0 bases to trimming and J lost 4 bases, with 21 bases between them. Germline loops: CDR1 DFQATT, CDR2 SNEGSKA (reference sequence). For the CDR3, the DNA is TGCAGTGCTAGAGATTTGGGTGGGAGGGGGCGCGCAGAGACCCAGTACTTC. Encoded protein: CSARDLGGRGRAETQYF.

The chain is built from TRBV3-1 and TRBJ1-1; unclear D gene. CDR1 LGHDT and CDR2 YNNKEL come from the germline V gene (reference sequence). The CDR3 extends over 13 amino acids. V was pared by 8 bases and J by 7 bases, with 17 bases between. CDR3 residues: CASVGPGINEAFF. CDR3 in DNA: TGTGCCAGCGTTGGCCCGGGGATTAATGAAGCTTTCTTT.

To note about this clonotype: A read error may be the cause here, since a much bigger clone is one base away. The rearrangement uses TRBV25-1 and TRBJ2-7; D is undetermined. The CDR3 extends over 12 amino acids. Germline V gene lookup returns CDR1 MGHDK and CDR2 SYGVNS. The CDR3 bases are TGTGCCGGCAGCAGAACTGAACTGGAGCAGTACTTC. Its protein is CAGSRTELEQYF.

In its sample, this clonotype was seen many times. The chain carries TRBV6-5 and TRBJ1-1, with D possibly being TRBD1 (5 bases). Trimming took 4 bases from V and 6 from J, leaving 12 bases between them. The germline gives CDR1 MNHEY, CDR2 SVGAGI. This CDR3 is built from 13 residues. CDR3 amino acids: CASSSPGTAEAFF. As DNA, the CDR3 is TGTGCCAGCAGTTCCCCCGGGACGGCTGAAGCTTTCTTT.

Points on this clonotype: The junction differs from germline at one of its ends, possibly a read error. This chain joins TRBV6-1 and TRBJ2-7, with D unresolved. From germline, CDR1 is MNHNS and CDR2 SASEGT. The CDR3 extends over 15 amino acids. This CDR3 is CANSESEEFGHEQYF. Here the CDR3 DNA reads TGTGCCAACAGTGAATCAGAGGAATTCGGCCACGAGCAGTACTTC.

This clonotype showed up many times. The J gene is TRBJ2-4, the V gene TRBV12-3 or TRBV12-4; D remains unclear. V lost 3 bases to trimming and J lost 9 bases, with 15 bases between them. The CDR3 consists of 14 residues. This CDR3 is CASSFIHGGVIQYF. CDR3 DNA: TGTGCCAGCAGTTTTATCCATGGTGGGGTCATTCAGTACTTC.

This clonotype was counted many times. The chain recombines TRBV6-4 with TRBJ2-3, with D maybe TRBD2 (7 bases). Trimming shortened V by 3 bases and J by 1 base, and 11 bases separated the two germline ends. CDR1 is MRHNA and CDR2 is SNTAGT in the germline V gene. The CDR3 is 15 residues long. The CDR3 protein is CASSEGEGGTDTQYF. The CDR3 nucleotides read TGTGCCAGCAGTGAGGGGGAGGGGGGCACAGATACGCAGTATTTT.

This clonotype was seen many times. This chain uses TRBV4-1 with TRBJ2-7, with 9 bases that match TRBD2. The V segment lost 3 bases and the J segment 4 bases; nucleotides outside the gene matches: 7. This CDR3 has 15 residues. CDR1 is MGHRA and CDR2 is YSYEKL in the germline V gene. The DNA of the CDR3 is TGCGCCAGCAGCCAGTTAGCGGGAGACAAGTACGAGCAGTACTTC. Protein sequence: CASSQLAGDKYEQYF.

The table lists this clonotype with many counts. V usage is TRBV9 and J usage is TRBJ1-1; D perhaps matches TRBD1 (5 bases). Germline V lookup: CDR1 SGDLS, CDR2 YYNGEE. V lost 0 bases and J lost 1, with 7 bases in between. The CDR3 has 14 residues. In nucleotides, the CDR3 is TGTGCCAGCAGCGTAGCACAGGAGAACACTGAAGCTTTCTTT. This sequence encodes CASSVAQENTEAFF. Drawing the rest from reference TRBV9 and TRBJ1-1, the complete variable domain is DSGVTQTPKHLITATGQRVTLRCSPRSGDLSVYWYQQSLDQGLQFLIQYYNGEERAKGNILERFSAQQFPDLHSELNLSSLELGDSALYFCASSVAQENTEAFFGQGTRLTVV.

This clonotype was counted many times. The chain joins TRBV2 to TRBJ2-6; TRBD1 or TRBD2 may be the D gene (6 bases each). CDR3 length: 15 residues. Between the trimmed V and J ends, which lost 9 bases and 6 bases, there was a span of 18 bases. Per germline, CDR1 SNHLY and CDR2 FYNNEI. Here the CDR3 DNA reads TGTGCCAGGGGGTCGGGGGCCGCGCTGGCCAACGTCCTGACTTTC. Its protein product is CARGSGAALANVLTF.

This clonotype was counted many times. The chain employs TRBV28 and TRBJ2-5; no clear D gene. Trimming cost V 4 bases and J 0 bases, with 6 bases left between them. The germline V gene has CDR1 MDHEN and CDR2 SYDVKM. There are 13 residues in the CDR3. CDR3 sequence: CASSSDNQETQYF. For the CDR3, the DNA is TGTGCCAGCAGTTCTGACAACCAAGAGACCCAGTACTTC.

This chain links TRBV12-3 or TRBV12-4 with TRBJ1-2, with D unclear. V was pared by 6 bases and J by 4 bases, with 12 bases between. This CDR3 spans 13 amino acids. CDR3 nucleotides: TGTGCCAGCAGCCCGTTAAGTAGCTATGGCTACACCTTC. Translated: CASSPLSSYGYTF.

The sample holds many counts of this clonotype. The chain is built from TRBV20-1 and TRBJ1-5; tentatively, D is TRBD1 (5 bases). Trimming cost V 3 bases and J 7 bases, with 19 bases left between them. This CDR3 is 15 amino acids long. Germline values: CDR1 DFQATT, CDR2 SNEGSKA (reference sequence). The CDR3, as DNA: TGCAGTGCTAGGCAATCGAGGGACTTAAAACAGCCCCAGCATTTT. Protein product: CSARQSRDLKQPQHF.

The chain recombines TRBV30 with TRBJ2-5, with D perhaps TRBD2 (7 bases). The germline gives CDR1 GTSNPN, CDR2 SVGIG (reference sequence). The ends were cut back, 0 bases at V and 2 bases at J, with 25 bases in the middle. The CDR3 is made up of 19 amino acids. The chain's CDR3 is CAWSVLKWRGLTRQETQYF. The CDR3, as DNA: TGTGCCTGGAGTGTACTTAAATGGCGGGGGCTTACACGTCAAGAGACCCAGTACTTC.

The table lists this clonotype with many counts. The chain carries TRBV5-1 and TRBJ1-1; TRBD1 matches 7 bases. This CDR3 has 12 amino acids. Germline trimming cut 3 bases from V and 6 bases from J; bases unmatched to any gene: 2. Germline loops: CDR1 SGHRS, CDR2 YFSETQ. This chain's CDR3 is CASSYRGAEAFF. Here the CDR3 DNA reads TGCGCCAGCAGCTACAGGGGCGCTGAAGCTTTCTTT.

This clonotype showed up many times. V is TRBV7-9 and J is TRBJ1-5; 8 bases are a match to TRBD1. The CDR3 is made up of 13 amino acids. Germline CDR1 SEHNR, CDR2 FQNEAQ (reference sequence). After removal of 5 bases from V and 5 bases from J, the junction contained 2 bases not matched to a gene. CDR3 sequence: CASSQDRDQPQHF. The DNA for the CDR3 is TGTGCCAGCAGCCAGGACAGGGATCAGCCCCAGCATTTT. Using reference TRBV7-9 and TRBJ1-5 for the parts outside the CDR3, the full variable domain is DTGVSQNPRHKITKRGQNVTFRCDPISEHNRLYWYRQTLGQGPEFLTYFQNEAQLEKSRLLSDRFSAERPKGSFSTLEIQRTEQGDSAMYLCASSQDRDQPQHFGDGTRLSIL.

This clonotype has a count of ten or more. This chain joins TRBV27 and TRBJ2-6, with no clear D. V was cut by 6 bases and J by 2 bases, with 5 bases left in between. CDR1 and CDR2 (germline): MNHEY, SMNVEV (reference sequence). The CDR3 has 13 amino acids. The CDR3 loop is CASRPTGANVLTF. CDR3 sequence (DNA): TGTGCCAGCAGGCCCACTGGGGCCAACGTCCTGACTTTC.